The TCR beta chain under discussion was sequenced for a study of beta chain features in type 1 diabetes. J lost 3 bases, V lost 4 bases, and 9 bases had no gene match. Germline V CDR1 and CDR2: SGHRS, YFSETQ. The CDR3 is 15 amino acids. The investigators reverse transcribed all of the isolated RNA, so they sequenced expressed TCRB transcripts. Assay: immunoSEQ multiplex PCR; the TCRdb copy retains only in-frame clones and omits some. The profile shows a few hundred thousand clones, about 18% of them singletons. The sequence was collected from a woman under 30 in good health. Specimen: naive CD4+ T cells from blood. The chain combines TRBV5-1 with TRBJ2-7; 8 bases agree with TRBD1. In DNA, the CDR3 is TGCGCCAGCAGCACCCCGGGACAGGCGAGCTACGAGCAGTACTTC. Residues: CASSTPGQASYEQYF.